The T cell receptor beta chain under discussion was sequenced for a study of shared clonotypes between healthy human individuals (dated by TCRdb to about 2020). About the full investigation: Three men and a couple of women, aged 18 to 49 years, made up the cohort. The study deeply sequenced blood TCR repertoires of five healthy adults to estimate repertoire size and the extent of clonotype sharing between individuals. To increase sequencing depth and limit assay-specific biases, TCR repertoire library preparation and sequencing were carried out by different laboratories using diverse techniques. Leukapheresis yielded between about 0.8 and 9.5 billion PBMCs per donor. For each donor, three plates each were used for CD4 naive and CD4 memory, two plates were used for CD8 naive, and one plate was used for CD8 memory.

Using the deep immunoSEQ assay, TCR CDR3 regions were amplified from genomic DNA by multiplex PCR. Extracted genomic DNA from each cell subset was distributed evenly across all wells of several immunoSEQ 96-well plates, and each plate was treated as a replicate. For sorted subsets, approximately 210 ng genomic DNA, equal to 25,000 to 35,000 T cell genomes, was loaded into each replicate PCR. Purified libraries were measured with a Qubit 3.0 fluorometer, size-checked on a Bioanalyzer 2100, and measured again with the KAPA Library Quantification kit. A separate single-read 150-cycle Illumina NextSeq 550 flow cell was used to sequence each immunoSEQ 96-well plate. Per the original workflow: The immunoSEQ output contained only junctional sequences without quality scores, so filtering could not match that applied to full-length reads. Sequences were annotated with PyIR, a Python wrapper for IgBLAST v1.9, using IMGT germline references to assign V/J genes and CDR3. Reads with weak V/J assignments (E-value above 1e-6), missing CDR3, stop codons, out-of-frame junctions, or ambiguous translated residues were removed. V3J clonotypes were defined by identical inferred V gene, J gene, and CDR3 amino acid sequence. The percentage overlap between two repertoires was calculated by dividing the number of shared unique clonotypes by the size of the smaller repertoire. RTK rarefaction, the Chao1 estimator, and Recon v2.1 estimates of unobserved clonotypes were used to assess repertoire richness. For all TCRbeta clonotypes obtained by the gDNA method from a few donors, generation probabilities were computed with OLGA. The source is immuneACCESS, and TCRdb retained only in-frame sequences with V and J called. Part of the clones is not carried over; for the studies checked, unresolved V genes explain less than half of this, and the remainder is unexplained. For V, J and clone size, that table is used; D and trimming come from the DNA. The table for this sample lists almost 700,000 clones; about 90% of them were counted only once. The top ten clones comprise 24% of the sample.

The full study reports these points: Because the study included only a small number of donors, the genetic and exposure-history diversity represented was limited. When a handful of donors were compared, the shared fraction of clonotypes was about 5.2% for naive CD4, about 4% for naive CD8, more than 2% for memory CD4, and roughly 0.4% for memory CD8. Incomplete sequencing was indicated by rarefaction of sorted-subset datasets, despite the large sequencing depth. Sampling was restricted to blood, and TCR repertoires in tissue are likely to differ from TCR repertoires in blood. Naive subsets generally had larger estimated clonotype richness than memory subsets. Compared with non-shared clonotypes, the clonotypes found in all four sorted-subset donors had higher generation probabilities. Pairwise subsampling indicated that sequencing depth was expected to affect the degree of clonotype sharing among donors.

The junction carries 14 bases between V and J, which are trimmed by 5 bases and 0 bases respectively. CDR1 and CDR2 were assigned from the germline V gene (reference sequence) as MNHEY and SMNVEV. Counted from cysteine to phenylalanine, this CDR3 has 15 amino acids. Kept here is only the CDR3 DNA, which spans 45 bases and is read in frame from base 1. CD8 naive samples were CD45RO-negative cells positively selected for CCR7, giving a CD45RA+CCR7+ population that excluded TemRA cells. The donors were healthy, HIV-negative adults who had no recently reported acute infections or vaccinations. Every donor was a Caucasian adult residing in Nashville, Tennessee, USA. Blood was obtained by leukapheresis, after which PBMCs were separated by Ficoll-Histopaque density gradient centrifugation and cryopreserved in liquid nitrogen vapor phase. Purity and quantity of every magnetically sorted T cell population were checked by analytical flow cytometry. From each sorted fraction, genomic DNA was isolated and quantified by UV absorbance on a Nanodrop 2000c.

A word on this clone: The antigen it binds to is not known. No base quality information exists; no much larger clone differs at one position.

The sequenced sample consisted of naive CD8+ T cells sorted from blood. The sample's cell subset or site label, decoded: CD45RA+CCR7+. This chain joins TRBV27 to TRBJ2-7; possibly the D gene is TRBD2, per 5 matching bases. The receptor was isolated from a man younger than 40 in good health. At the DNA level, the sequence is TGTGCCAGCAGTCCCCAAATAGCGAGCTCCTACGAGCAGTACTTC. This codes for CASSPQIASSYEQYF.